This T cell receptor beta chain was captured by sequencing in a study of T cell responses to AZD1222 COVID-19 vaccine (dated by TCRdb to 2020 to 2022). Background on the whole study: Because spike-specific TCR depth and breadth did not differ between the two schedules, AZD1222 recipients who got a second dose at roughly 4 weeks were pooled with those who got a second dose at roughly 12 weeks. Enrollment into the trials was organized by age into subgroups of 18-55, 56-69 and 70-plus years, and those subgroups contained roughly 150, 30 and 60 TCR-sequenced participants, respectively. A total of approximately 240 trial participants underwent TCR sequencing, of whom around 200 received two doses of AZD1222 and approximately 25 received two doses of the MenACWY control vaccine.

The time point label corresponds to: baseline before first vaccination. Vaccinee samples came from UK trials COV001 and COV002, including a single-blind randomized controlled phase 2/3 trial of AZD1222 (ChAdOx1 nCoV-19) in healthy adults. For TCRbeta chain sequencing, PBMC samples were collected from trial participants at day 0 and at day 28 after the second dose. V and J lose 1 base and 7 bases, and a span of 17 bases separates them. Based on the germline V gene, the CDR1 and CDR2 sequences are LGHNA and YNFKEQ. The CDR3 covers 17 residues, taking in both the cysteine and the phenylalanine. Only CDR3 DNA remains: 51 bases, in frame from the first base. A note on this clone: No cognate antigen has been identified for it. Base qualities are not at hand, and no much larger clone is one base apart.

Here is what the overall study found, with its caveats: In the small 56-69-year group, the increase in depth fell short of significance, most likely because of low power. The whole spike protein was spanned by vaccine-associated CD4 TCRs, and dominant responses were seen in regions 160-218 and 743-854. Because no day 14 peak-response samples were available, repertoires were characterized only after the peak T cell response. A significant rise in spike-specific TCR breadth and depth was observed after two AZD1222 doses relative to day 0 and relative to MenACWY recipients. Conclusions about previously exposed vaccinees are limited, since just 6 or 7 AZD1222 recipients were seropositive for SARS-CoV-2 at baseline. Reportedly, close to half of the unique spike-specific TCRs recognized epitopes lying outside the regions that are mutated in the B.1.351 and B.1.1.7 variants. Participants were mostly white British and included more females than males, and it was suggested by the authors that clonal diversity may have been underestimated.

The CDR3 regions of human TCRbeta chains were analyzed by immunosequencing. The paper's processing steps were these. Repertoire TCRs were checked for matches against a reference library of SARS-CoV-2-specific TCRs that had been generated using the MIRA antigen-specificity platform. Breadth was defined as the fraction of unique TCRs that were SARS-CoV-2-associated. Depth was defined as the fraction of total T cells that were SARS-CoV-2-associated. Each spike-specific TCR was assigned to its reactive spike region and to a CD4 or CD8 class using the MIRA data. Log10-transformed breadth and depth values were compared by one-way ANOVA with Sidak's multiple comparisons tests. As stored in TCRdb, this immuneACCESS dataset retains in-frame rearrangements with V and J assigned. A fraction of the clones does not appear; measured against another copy, unresolved V genes explain less than half of the discrepancy, and the remainder lacks a known reason. Clonal size and the V and J genes are those of that table, whereas D and trimming came from the DNA. The table for this sample lists roughly 84,000 clones; roughly 85% of them were counted only once. The ten largest make up approximately 1.4% of the sample.

The rearranged segments are TRBV4-2 and TRBJ1-6, and the D gene may be TRBD1, 6 bases matching. The receptor was derived from an adult in good health. Specimen: peripheral blood, collected on day 0 of AZD1222 vaccination. The DNA reads TGTGCCAGCAGCCAAGTTGGGGGGGGGCCGAGAAATTCACCCCTCCACTTT. This yields the protein CASSQVGGGPRNSPLHF.